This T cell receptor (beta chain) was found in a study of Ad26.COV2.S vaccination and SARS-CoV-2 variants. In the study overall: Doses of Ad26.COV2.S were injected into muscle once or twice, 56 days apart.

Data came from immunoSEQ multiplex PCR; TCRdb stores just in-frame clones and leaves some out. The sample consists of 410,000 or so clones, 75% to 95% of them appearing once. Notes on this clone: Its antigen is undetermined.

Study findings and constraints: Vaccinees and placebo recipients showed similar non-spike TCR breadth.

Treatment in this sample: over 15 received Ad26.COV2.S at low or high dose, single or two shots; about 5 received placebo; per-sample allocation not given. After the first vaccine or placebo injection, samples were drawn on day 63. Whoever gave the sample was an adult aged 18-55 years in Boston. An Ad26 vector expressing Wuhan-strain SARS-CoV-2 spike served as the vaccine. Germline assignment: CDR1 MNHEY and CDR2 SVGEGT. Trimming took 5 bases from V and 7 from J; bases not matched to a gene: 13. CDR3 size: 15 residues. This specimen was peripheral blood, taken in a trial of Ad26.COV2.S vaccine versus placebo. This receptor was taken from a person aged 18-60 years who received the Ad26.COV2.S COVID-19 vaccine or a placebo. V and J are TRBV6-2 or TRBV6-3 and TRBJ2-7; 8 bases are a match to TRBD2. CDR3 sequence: CASSPHPGLVLEQYF. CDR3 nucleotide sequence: TGTGCCAGCAGTCCGCATCCGGGACTAGTCTTGGAGCAGTACTTC.